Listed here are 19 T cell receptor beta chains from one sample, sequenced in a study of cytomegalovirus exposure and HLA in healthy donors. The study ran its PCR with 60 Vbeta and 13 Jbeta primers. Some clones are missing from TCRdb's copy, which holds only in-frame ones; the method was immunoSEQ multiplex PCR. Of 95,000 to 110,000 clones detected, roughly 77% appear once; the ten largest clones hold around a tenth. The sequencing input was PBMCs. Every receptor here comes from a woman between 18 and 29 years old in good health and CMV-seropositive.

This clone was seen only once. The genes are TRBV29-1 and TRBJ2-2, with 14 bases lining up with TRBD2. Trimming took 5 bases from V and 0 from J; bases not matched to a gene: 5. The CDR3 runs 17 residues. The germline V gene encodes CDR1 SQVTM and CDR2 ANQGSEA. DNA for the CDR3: TGCAGCGTTAAAGGACTAGCGGGAGGCCCGAACACCGGGGAGCTGTTTTTT. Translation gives CSVKGLAGGPNTGELFF.

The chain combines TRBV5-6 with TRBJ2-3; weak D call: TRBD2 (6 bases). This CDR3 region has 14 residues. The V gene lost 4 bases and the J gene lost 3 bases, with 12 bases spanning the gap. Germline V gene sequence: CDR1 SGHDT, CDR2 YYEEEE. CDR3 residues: CASSQTRGTDTQYF. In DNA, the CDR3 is TGTGCCAGCAGCCAGACTAGAGGGACAGATACGCAGTATTTT. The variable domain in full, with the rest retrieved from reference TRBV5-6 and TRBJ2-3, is DAGVTQSPTHLIKTRGQQVTLRCSPKSGHDTVSWYQQALGQGPQFIFQYYEEEERQRGNFPDRFSGHQFPNYSSELNVNALLLGDSALYLCASSQTRGTDTQYFGPGTRLTVL.

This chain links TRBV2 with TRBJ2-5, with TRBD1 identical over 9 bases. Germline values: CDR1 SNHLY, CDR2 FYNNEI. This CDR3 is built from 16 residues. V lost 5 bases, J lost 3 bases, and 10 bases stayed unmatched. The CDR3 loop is CASSRRTGAEEETQYF. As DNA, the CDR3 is TGTGCCAGCAGTAGACGGACAGGGGCGGAGGAAGAGACCCAGTACTTC.

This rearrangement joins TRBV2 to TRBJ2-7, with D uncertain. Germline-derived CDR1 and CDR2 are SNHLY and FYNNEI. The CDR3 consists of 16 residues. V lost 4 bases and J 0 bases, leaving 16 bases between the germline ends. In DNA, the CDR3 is TGTGCCAGCAGTGGTATACAGAGAGACATCTCCTACGAGCAGTACTTC. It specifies CASSGIQRDISYEQYF.

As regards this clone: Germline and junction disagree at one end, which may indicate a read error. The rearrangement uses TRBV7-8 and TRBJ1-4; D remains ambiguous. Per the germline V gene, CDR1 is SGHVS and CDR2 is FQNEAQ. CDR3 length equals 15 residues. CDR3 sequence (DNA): TGTGCCAGCAGCCCCCGTACAGCCTTTAATAAAAAACTGTTTTTT. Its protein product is CASSPRTAFNKKLFF.

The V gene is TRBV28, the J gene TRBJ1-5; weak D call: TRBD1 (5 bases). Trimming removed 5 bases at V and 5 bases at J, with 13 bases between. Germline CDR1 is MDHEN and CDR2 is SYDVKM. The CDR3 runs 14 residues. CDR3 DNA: TGTGCCAGCAGTCTTTCAGGGCCCCATCAGCCCCAGCATTTT. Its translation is CASSLSGPHQPQHF.

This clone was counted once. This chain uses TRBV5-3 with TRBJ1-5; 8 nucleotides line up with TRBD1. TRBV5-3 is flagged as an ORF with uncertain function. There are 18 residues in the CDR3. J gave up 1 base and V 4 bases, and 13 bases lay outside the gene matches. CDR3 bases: TGTGCCAGAAGCGGGGACAGGCCAGAAGCAAGGAGCAATCAGCCCCAGCATTTT. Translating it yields CARSGDRPEARSNQPQHF.

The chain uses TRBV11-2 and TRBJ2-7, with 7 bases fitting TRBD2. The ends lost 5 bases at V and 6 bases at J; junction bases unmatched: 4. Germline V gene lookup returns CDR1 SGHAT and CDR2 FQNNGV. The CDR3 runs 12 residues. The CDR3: CASSPAGVEQYF. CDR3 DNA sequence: TGTGCCAGCAGCCCCGCGGGGGTCGAGCAGTACTTC.

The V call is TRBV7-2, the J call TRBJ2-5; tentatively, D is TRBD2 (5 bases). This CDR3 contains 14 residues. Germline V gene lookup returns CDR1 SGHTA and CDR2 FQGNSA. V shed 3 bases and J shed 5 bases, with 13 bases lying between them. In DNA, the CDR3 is TGTGCCAGCAGCTTGGGAGTCTCGCGGGAGACCCAGTACTTC. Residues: CASSLGVSRETQYF.

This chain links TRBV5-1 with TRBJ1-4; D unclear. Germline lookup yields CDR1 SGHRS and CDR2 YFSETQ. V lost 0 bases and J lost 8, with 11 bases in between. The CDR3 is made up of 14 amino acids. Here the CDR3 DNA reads TGCGCCAGCAGCTTGGGGGCAACATCCGAAAAACTGTTTTTT. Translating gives CASSLGATSEKLFF.

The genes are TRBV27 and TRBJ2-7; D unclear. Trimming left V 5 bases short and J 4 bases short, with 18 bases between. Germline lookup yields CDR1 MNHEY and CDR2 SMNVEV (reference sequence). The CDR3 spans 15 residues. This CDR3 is CASSLLPTRWYEQYF. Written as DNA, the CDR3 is TGTGCCAGCAGTCTACTTCCCACCCGATGGTACGAGCAGTACTTC.

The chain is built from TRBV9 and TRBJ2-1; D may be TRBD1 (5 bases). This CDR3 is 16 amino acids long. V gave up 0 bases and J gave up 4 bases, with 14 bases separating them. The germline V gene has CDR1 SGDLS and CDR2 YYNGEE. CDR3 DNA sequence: TGTGCCAGCAGCGTAGGGAAGGGGCAGCATTACAATGAGCAGTTCTTC. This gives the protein CASSVGKGQHYNEQFF.

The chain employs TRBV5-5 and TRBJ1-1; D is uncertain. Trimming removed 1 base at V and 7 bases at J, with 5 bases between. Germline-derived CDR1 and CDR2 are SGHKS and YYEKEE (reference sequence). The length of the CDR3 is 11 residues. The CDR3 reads CASSLLNEAFF. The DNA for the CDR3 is TGTGCCAGCAGCTTGTTAAATGAAGCTTTCTTT.

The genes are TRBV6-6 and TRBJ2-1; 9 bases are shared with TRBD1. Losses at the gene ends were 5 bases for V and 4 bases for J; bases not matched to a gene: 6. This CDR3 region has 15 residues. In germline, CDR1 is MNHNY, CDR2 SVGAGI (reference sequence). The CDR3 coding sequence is TGTGCCAGCAGTACCCGAGGGACAGGGTACAATGAGCAGTTCTTC. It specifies CASSTRGTGYNEQFF.

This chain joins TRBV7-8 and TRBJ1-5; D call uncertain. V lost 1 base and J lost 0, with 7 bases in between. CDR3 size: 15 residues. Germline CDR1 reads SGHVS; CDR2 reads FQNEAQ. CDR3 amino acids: CASSLGPYSNQPQHF. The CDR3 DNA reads TGTGCCAGCAGCTTAGGTCCGTATAGCAATCAGCCCCAGCATTTT.

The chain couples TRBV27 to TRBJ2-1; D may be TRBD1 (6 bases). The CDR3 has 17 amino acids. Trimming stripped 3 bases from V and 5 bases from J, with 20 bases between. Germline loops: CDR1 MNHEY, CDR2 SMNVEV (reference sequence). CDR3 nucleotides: TGTGCCAGCAGTTTCGCCTCGACAGGTATGGGTCACAATGAGCAGTTCTTC. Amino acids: CASSFASTGMGHNEQFF.

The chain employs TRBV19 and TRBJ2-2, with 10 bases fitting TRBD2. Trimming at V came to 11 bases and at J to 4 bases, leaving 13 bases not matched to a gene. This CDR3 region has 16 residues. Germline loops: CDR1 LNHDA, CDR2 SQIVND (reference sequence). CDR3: CACGLAALGSTGELFF. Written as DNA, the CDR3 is TGTGCCTGCGGACTAGCGGCCCTCGGGAGCACCGGGGAGCTGTTTTTT.

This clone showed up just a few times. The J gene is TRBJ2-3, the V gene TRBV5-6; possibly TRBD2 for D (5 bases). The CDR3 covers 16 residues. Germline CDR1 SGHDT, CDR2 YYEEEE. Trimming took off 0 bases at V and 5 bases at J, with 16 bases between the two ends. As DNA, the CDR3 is TGTGCCAGCAGCTTGGGGACTCGAATGGTCCAAGATACGCAGTATTTT. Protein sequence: CASSLGTRMVQDTQYF.

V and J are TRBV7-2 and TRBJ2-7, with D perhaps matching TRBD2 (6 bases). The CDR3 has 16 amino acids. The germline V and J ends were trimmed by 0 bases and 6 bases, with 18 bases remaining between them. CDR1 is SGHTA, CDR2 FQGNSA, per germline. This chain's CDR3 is CASSLAAGSGWLEQYF. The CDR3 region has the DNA TGTGCCAGCAGCTTAGCGGCGGGGTCCGGTTGGCTCGAGCAGTACTTC.